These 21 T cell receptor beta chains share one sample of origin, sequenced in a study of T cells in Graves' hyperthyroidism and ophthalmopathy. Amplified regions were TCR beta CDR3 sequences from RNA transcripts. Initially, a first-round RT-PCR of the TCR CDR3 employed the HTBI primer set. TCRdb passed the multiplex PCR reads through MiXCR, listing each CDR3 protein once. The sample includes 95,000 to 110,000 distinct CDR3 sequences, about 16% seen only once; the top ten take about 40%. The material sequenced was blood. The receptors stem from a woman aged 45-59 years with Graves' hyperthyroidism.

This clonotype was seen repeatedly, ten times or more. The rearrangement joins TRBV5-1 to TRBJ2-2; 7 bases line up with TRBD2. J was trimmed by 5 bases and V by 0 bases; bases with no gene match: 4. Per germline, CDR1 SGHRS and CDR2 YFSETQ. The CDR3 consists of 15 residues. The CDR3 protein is CASSLAAGATGELFF. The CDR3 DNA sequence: TGCGCCAGCAGCTTGGCGGCGGGAGCTACCGGGGAGCTGTTTTTT.

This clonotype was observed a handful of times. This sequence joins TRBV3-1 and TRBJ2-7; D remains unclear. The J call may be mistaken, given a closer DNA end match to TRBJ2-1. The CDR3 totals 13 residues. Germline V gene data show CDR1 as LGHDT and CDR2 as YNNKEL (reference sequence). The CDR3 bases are TGTGCCAGCAGCCAAGACGACTCCTACGAGCAGTTCTTC. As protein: CASSQDDSYEQFF.

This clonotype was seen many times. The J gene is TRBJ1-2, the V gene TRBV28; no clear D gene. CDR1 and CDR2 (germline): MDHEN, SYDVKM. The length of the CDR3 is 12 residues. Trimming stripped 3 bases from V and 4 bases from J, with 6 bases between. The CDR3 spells CASSFGVYGYTF. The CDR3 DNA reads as TGTGCCAGCAGTTTCGGGGTCTATGGCTACACCTTC.

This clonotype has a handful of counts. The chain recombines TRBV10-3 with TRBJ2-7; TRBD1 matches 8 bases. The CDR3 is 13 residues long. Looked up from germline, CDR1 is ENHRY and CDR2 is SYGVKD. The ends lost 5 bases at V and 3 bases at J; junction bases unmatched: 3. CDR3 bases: TGTGCCATCAGTCTTGACAGGGGCTACGAGCAGTACGTC. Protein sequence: CAISLDRGYEQYV.

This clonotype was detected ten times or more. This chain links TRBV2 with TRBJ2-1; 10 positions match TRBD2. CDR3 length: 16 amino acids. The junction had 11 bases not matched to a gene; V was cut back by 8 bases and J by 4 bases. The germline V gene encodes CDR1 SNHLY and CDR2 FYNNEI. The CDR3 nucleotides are TGTGCCAGCGCTGTTGGACTAGCGGCCTCTTACAATGAGCAGTTCTTC. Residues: CASAVGLAASYNEQFF.

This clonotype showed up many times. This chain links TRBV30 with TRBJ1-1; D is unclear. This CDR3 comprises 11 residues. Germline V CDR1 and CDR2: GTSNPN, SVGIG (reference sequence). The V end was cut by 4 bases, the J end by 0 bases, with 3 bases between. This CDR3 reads CAWTVNTEAFF. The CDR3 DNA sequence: TGTGCCTGGACGGTGAACACTGAAGCTTTCTTT.

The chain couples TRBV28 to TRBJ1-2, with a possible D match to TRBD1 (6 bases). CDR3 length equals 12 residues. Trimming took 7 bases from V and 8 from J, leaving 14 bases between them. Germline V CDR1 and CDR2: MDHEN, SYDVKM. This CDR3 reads CASNGRGHGYTF. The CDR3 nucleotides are TGTGCCAGCAATGGCAGGGGACACGGCTACACCTTC.

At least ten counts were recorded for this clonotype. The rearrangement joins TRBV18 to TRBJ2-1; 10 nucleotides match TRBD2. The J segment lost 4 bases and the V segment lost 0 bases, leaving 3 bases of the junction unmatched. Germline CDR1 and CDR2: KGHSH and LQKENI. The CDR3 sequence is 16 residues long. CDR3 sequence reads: CASSPPLAGTYNEQFF. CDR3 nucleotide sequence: TGTGCCAGCTCACCACCACTAGCGGGGACTTACAATGAGCAGTTCTTC.

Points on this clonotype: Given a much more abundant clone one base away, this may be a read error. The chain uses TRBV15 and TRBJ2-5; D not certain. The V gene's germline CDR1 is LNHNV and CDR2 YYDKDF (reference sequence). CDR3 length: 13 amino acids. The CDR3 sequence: CVTSREPKREQYF. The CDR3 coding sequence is TGTGTCACCAGCAGAGAACCTAAGAGAGAGCAGTACTTC.

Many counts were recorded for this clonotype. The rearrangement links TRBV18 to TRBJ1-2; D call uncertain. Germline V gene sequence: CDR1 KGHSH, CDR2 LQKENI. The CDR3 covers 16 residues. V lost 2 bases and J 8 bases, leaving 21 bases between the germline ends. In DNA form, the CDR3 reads TGTGCCAGCTCACCATTGACACCCCCCGGAGAAGGGGGCTACACCTTC. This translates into CASSPLTPPGEGGYTF.

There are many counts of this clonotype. In DNA, the CDR3 is TGTGCCAGCAGCTCCCCCGGCCTAGTCAATGAGCAGTTCTTC. Encoded protein: CASSSPGLVNEQFF. This chain uses TRBV11-1 with TRBJ2-1; D is ambiguous. Germline V CDR1 and CDR2: SGHAT, FQDESV (reference sequence). The V gene lost 4 bases and the J gene lost 6 bases, with 13 bases spanning the gap. CDR3 length: 14 amino acids.

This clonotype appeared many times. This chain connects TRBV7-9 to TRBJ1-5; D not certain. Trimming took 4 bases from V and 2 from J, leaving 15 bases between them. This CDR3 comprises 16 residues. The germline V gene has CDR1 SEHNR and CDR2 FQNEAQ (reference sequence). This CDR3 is CASSSSWPSGNQPQHF. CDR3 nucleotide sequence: TGTGCCAGCAGCTCAAGCTGGCCCTCCGGCAATCAGCCCCAGCATTTT.

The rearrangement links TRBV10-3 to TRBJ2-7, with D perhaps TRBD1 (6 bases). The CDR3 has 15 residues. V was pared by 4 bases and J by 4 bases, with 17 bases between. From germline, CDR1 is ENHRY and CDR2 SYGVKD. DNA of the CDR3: TGTGCCATCAGTGCCCTTGTACAGGGATTGTACGAGCAGTACTTC. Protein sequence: CAISALVQGLYEQYF.

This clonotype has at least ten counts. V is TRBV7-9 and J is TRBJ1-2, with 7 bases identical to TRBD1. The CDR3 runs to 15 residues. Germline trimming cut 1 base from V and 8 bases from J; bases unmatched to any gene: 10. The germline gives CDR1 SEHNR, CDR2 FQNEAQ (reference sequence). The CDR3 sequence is CASSLVPGTVEGYTF. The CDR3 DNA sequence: TGTGCCAGCAGCTTAGTCCCCGGGACAGTCGAAGGCTACACCTTC.

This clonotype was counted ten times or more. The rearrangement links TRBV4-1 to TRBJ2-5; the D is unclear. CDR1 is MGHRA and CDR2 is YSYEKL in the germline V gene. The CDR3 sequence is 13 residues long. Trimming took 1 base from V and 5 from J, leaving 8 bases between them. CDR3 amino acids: CASSQAGPETQYF. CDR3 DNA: TGCGCCAGCAGCCAAGCCGGCCCGGAGACCCAGTACTTC.

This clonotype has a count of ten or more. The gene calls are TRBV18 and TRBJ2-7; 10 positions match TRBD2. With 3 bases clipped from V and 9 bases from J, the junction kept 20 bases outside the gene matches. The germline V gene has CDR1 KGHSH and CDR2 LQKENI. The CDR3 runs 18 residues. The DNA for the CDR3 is TGTGCCAGCTCACCTCGGGATTCGGTCTTAGCGGGAGGAATAGGGCAGTACTTC. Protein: CASSPRDSVLAGGIGQYF.

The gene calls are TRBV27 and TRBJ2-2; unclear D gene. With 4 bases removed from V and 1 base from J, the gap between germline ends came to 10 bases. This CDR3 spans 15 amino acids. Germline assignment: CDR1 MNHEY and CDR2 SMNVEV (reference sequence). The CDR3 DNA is TGTGCCAGCAGTTGGAGTCTTGGGAACACCGGGGAGCTGTTTTTT. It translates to CASSWSLGNTGELFF.

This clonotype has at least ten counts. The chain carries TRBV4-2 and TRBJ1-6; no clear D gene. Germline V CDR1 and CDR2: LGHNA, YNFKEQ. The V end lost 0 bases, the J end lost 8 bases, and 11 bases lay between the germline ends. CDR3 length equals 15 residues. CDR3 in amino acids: CASSQEWLGDSPLHF. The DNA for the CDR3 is TGTGCCAGCAGCCAAGAATGGCTCGGGGATTCACCCCTCCACTTT.

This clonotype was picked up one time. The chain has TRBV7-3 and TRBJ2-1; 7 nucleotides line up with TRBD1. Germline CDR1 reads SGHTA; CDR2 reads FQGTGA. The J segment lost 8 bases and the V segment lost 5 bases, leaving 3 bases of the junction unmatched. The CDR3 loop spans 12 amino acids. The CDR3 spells CASSKQGYEQFF. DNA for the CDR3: TGTGCCAGCAGCAAACAGGGGTATGAGCAGTTCTTC.

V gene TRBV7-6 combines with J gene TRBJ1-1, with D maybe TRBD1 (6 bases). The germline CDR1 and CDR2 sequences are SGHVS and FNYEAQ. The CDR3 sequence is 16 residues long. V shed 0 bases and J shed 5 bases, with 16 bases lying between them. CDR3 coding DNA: TGTGCCAGCAGCTTAGCAGGGCAGGGGTCGGGAACTGAAGCTTTCTTT. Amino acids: CASSLAGQGSGTEAFF. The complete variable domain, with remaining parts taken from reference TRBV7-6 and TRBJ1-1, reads GAGVSQSPRYKVTKRGQDVALRCDPISGHVSLYWYRQALGQGPEFLTYFNYEAQQDKSGLPNDRFSAERPEGSISTLTIQRTEQRDSAMYRCASSLAGQGSGTEAFFGQGTRLTVV.

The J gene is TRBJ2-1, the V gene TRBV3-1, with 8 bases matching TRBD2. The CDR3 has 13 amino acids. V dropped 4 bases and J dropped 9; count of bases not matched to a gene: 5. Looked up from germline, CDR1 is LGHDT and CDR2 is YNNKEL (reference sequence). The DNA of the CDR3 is TGTGCCAGCAGCCGAGCGGGAGTAACTGAGCAGTTCTTC. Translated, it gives CASSRAGVTEQFF.